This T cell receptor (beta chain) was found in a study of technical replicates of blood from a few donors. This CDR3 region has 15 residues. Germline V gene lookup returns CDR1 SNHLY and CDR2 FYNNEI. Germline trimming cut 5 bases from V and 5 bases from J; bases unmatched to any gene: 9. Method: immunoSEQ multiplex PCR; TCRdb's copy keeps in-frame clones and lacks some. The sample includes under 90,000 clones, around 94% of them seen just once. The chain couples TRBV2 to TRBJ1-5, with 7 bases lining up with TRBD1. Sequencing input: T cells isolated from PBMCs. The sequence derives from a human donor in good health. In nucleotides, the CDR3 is TGTGCCAGCAGTCGCGACAGGGAGACCCATCAGCCCCAGCATTTT. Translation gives CASSRDRETHQPQHF.